Sequencing of this T cell receptor beta chain was carried out in a study of blood T cell repertoires in COVID-19. For the study at large: Samples representing acute and convalescent COVID-19 were sourced from the United States, Italy and Spain. PBMCs, B-cell-depleted T cells, or T cells were the source of the cDNA or gDNA that made up the material.

Trimming removed 1 base from V and 1 base from J, with 8 bases in between. Germline values: CDR1 SEHNR, CDR2 FQNEAQ (reference sequence). This CDR3 is built from 15 residues. Here immunoSEQ multiplex PCR was the method, and the copy in TCRdb shows in-frame clones only, minus some. Of 450,000 to 500,000 clones in the sample, approximately 85% were seen once. The receptor was isolated from a human donor in a cohort sampled during active COVID-19. The material sequenced was peripheral blood. This chain joins TRBV7-9 and TRBJ1-5; D remains unclear. For the CDR3, the DNA is TGTGCCAGCAGCTTAGGGGGAGAGAGCAATCAGCCCCAGCATTTT. This encodes CASSLGGESNQPQHF.